This TCR beta chain comes out of a study of T cells in Graves' hyperthyroidism and ophthalmopathy (dated by TCRdb to between 2018 and 2021). About the full investigation: Peripheral blood samples were taken at initial diagnosis, before any treatment was given. The study also compared thyroid tissue and blood T-cell repertoires from more than 5 Graves' hyperthyroidism patients. To identify TCR V-J signatures that set the groups apart, the researchers used a discovery cohort of about a hundred patients, made up of under 50 with Graves' ophthalmopathy and around 58 with stable Graves' hyperthyroidism. Following sampling, methimazole starting at 30 mg daily was given to hyperthyroidism patients, and high-dose intravenous methylprednisolone was given to ophthalmopathy patients. Whether ophthalmopathy could be predicted prospectively was tested in an independent validation cohort made up of roughly 20 hyperthyroidism patients plus 17 patients who later progressed to ophthalmopathy. The paper reports TCR Vbeta CDR3 sequencing of 135 peripheral blood samples: under 45 ophthalmopathy, over 70 hyperthyroidism and 17 progressor patients. The approximately 95 discovery patients were divided at random into training and test sets in a 7:3 ratio. Beyond this particular receptor, the publication reports: Most expanded thyroid clonotypes (frequency above 0.001) were also detected in blood, a finding suggesting that blood repertoires may reflect thyroid immune responses. In validation, the model predicted progression to ophthalmopathy a median of approximately 6.6 months before onset, with around 70% sensitivity and roughly 73% specificity. In cross-validation, a model built on a 13 V-J signature told ophthalmopathy apart from stable hyperthyroidism with under 90% sensitivity and approximately 81% specificity, and in testing the same model reached 80%/75%. No statistical method was used to set the sample size in advance, and investigators knew the group allocation.

Amplification of TCR beta CDR3 regions was carried out from RNA transcripts. The first round of RT-PCR for the TCR CDR3 was performed with the HTBI primer set and the Qiagen OneStep RT-PCR kit. Libraries were constructed in a second round of multiplex PCR, after which size selection and purification were carried out. The libraries were sequenced on an Illumina HiSeq2000 using paired-end 100 bp reads. On the study's bioinformatics: SOAPnuke was used to process the raw data, throwing out any read that contained adapters or uncalled bases, had a mean Phred below 15, or lacked an exact constant-primer or identifier match. High-quality paired reads were merged using COPE v1.2.5, and each unique nucleotide sequence was defined as a clonotype. MiTCR v1.1 was used to align clonotypes to the IMGT TRBV, TRBD and TRBJ reference segments. The analysis included only V-J combinations with a frequency above 0.0001, which together covered more than 98% of the repertoires. A TCS score was defined as the ratio of F50 (clonal expansion) to E x V (chaos), with BLOSUM62-based TCRdist applied between CDR3 peptides within each V-J. Welch's t-statistics and random forest reduced fewer than 550 V-J features to around 14, which were used in a naive Bayes classifier (R e1071). Thyroid-blood repertoire similarity was quantified with the Morisita-Horn index. The public reads were run again by TCRdb, first through fastp at Q25 and then through MiXCR, and only productive beta chains were kept. Identical CDR3 proteins give one entry, which carries the most common genes and DNA. The V and J calls, along with clone size, are taken from TCRdb and not from the paper's own processing. This sample is represented by roughly 840,000 distinct CDR3 sequences; around 38% of them were singletons. The leading ten clones occupy about 8.9% of the sample.

The germline V gene encodes CDR1 SGDLS and CDR2 YYNGEE. CDR3 length: 15 amino acids, cysteine to phenylalanine. CDR3 DNA is the only sequence kept; it has 45 bases, read in frame from the first base. V gives up 9 bases and J gives up 3 bases, and the segment between their germline ends measures 21 bases. For this clonotype: Its antigen target is currently unknown. One base away there is no much larger clone; base qualities are not given.

Graves' hyperthyroidism was defined as stable when no progression to ophthalmopathy occurred over 18 months of follow-up. The hyperthyroidism patients were between 18 and 65 years old and newly diagnosed, with a disease duration of less than 2 months. The study excluded patients with uncontrolled infections, other autoimmune diseases, pregnancy or lactation. Diagnoses relied on clinical symptoms, serum thyroxine and TRAb, thyroid ultrasound and orbital computed tomography. PBMCs were isolated from around 10 ml of fresh peripheral blood by Ficoll-Paque density gradient centrifugation. Trizol reagent was used to extract total RNA, and RNA quality was then checked on an Agilent 2100 Bioanalyzer.

The rearrangement joined TRBV9 to TRBJ1-1; the D region possibly corresponds to TRBD1 (6 bases align). Specimen: blood. This TCR was sampled from a man younger than 35 with Graves' hyperthyroidism. The CDR3 has the sequence CATSRAGRGDTEAFF. The DNA is as follows: TGTGCCACCTCGAGGGCAGGGAGGGGGGACACTGAAGCTTTCTTT.